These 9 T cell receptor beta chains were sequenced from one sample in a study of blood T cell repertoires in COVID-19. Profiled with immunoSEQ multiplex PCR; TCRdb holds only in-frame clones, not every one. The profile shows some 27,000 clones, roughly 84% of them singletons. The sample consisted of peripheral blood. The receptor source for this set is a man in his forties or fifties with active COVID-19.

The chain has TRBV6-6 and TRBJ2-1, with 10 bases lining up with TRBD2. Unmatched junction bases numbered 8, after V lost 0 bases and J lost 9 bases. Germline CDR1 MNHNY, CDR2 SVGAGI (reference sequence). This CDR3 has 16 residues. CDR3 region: CASSYSLAGVGTEQFF. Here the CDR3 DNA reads TGTGCCAGCAGTTACTCCCTAGCGGGAGTGGGTACTGAGCAGTTCTTC.

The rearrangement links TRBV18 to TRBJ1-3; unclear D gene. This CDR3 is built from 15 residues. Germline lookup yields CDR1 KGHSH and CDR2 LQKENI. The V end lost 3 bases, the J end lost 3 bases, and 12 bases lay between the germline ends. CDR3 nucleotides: TGTGCCAGCTCACCCGTTTTCGGGTTTGGAAACACCATATATTTT. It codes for CASSPVFGFGNTIYF.

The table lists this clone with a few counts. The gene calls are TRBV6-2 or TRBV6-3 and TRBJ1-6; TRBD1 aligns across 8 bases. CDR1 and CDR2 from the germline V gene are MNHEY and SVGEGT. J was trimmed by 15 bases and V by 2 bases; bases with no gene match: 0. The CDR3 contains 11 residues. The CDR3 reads CASSYGTGLHF. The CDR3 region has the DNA TGTGCCAGCAGTTACGGGACAGGCCTCCACTTT.

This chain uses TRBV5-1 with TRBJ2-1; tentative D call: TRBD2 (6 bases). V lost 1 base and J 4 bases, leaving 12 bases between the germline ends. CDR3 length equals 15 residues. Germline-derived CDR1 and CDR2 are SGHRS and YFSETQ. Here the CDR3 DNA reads TGCGCCAGCAGCTTGACGCGGGGATTATACAATGAGCAGTTCTTC. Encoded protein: CASSLTRGLYNEQFF.

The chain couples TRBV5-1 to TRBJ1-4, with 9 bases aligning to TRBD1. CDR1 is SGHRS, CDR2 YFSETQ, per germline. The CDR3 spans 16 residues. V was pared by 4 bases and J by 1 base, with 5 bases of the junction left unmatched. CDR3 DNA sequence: TGCGCCAGCAGCATCGGACAGGGGCGAACTAATGAAAAACTGTTTTTT. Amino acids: CASSIGQGRTNEKLFF.

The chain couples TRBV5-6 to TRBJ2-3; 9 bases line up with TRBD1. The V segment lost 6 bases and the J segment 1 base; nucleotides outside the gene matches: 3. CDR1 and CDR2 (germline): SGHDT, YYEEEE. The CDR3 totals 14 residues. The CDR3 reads CASIRDRGTDTQYF. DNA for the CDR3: TGTGCCAGCATACGGGACAGGGGCACAGATACGCAGTATTTT.

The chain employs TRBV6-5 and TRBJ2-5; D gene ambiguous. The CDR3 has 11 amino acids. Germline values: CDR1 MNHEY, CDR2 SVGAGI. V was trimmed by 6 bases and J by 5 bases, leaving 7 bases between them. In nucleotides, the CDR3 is TGTGCCAGCAGCGAGTGGGAGACCCAGTACTTC. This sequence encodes CASSEWETQYF.

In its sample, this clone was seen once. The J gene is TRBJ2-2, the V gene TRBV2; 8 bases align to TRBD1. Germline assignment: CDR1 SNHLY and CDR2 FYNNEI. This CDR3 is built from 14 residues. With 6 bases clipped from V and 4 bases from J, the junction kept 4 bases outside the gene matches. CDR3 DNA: TGTGCCAGCAGGACAGGGGTGGGCACCGGGGAGCTGTTTTTT. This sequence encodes CASRTGVGTGELFF.

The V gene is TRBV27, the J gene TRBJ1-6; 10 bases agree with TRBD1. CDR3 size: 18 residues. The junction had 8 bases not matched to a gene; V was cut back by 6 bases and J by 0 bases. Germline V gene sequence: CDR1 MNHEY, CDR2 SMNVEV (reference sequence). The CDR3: CASRSTGGVSSYNSPLHF. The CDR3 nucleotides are TGTGCCAGCAGATCGACAGGGGGCGTGAGCTCCTATAATTCACCCCTCCACTTT.